The 31 T cell receptor beta chains in this list originate from one sample, sequenced in a study of T cell responses to AZD1222 COVID-19 vaccine. Assay used: immunoSEQ multiplex PCR; TCRdb lists only in-frame clones, some missing. Of about 130,000 clones in the sample, under 95% were seen once. Specimen: peripheral blood, collected on day 0 of AZD1222 vaccination. The receptors stem from an adult in good health.

This chain uses TRBV6-4 with TRBJ1-1; unclear D gene. The CDR3 runs 15 residues. Looked up from germline, CDR1 is MRHNA and CDR2 is SNTAGT. Trimming took off 0 bases at V and 2 bases at J, with 10 bases between the two ends. The CDR3 nucleotides read TGTGCCAGCAGTGACTCGGGTTCTGATAACACTGAAGCTTTCTTT. It codes for CASSDSGSDNTEAFF.

The chain carries TRBV6-1 and TRBJ1-2; perhaps TRBD1 as D (5 bases). Per germline, CDR1 MNHNS and CDR2 SASEGT. V lost 0 bases, J lost 4 bases, and 12 bases lay in between. This CDR3 contains 15 residues. This chain's CDR3 is CASSEARGEIYGYTF. The CDR3 DNA sequence: TGTGCCAGCAGTGAAGCACGGGGGGAGATCTATGGCTACACCTTC.

The chain uses TRBV4-2 and TRBJ2-5, with 11 nucleotides matching TRBD1. The CDR3 is made up of 17 amino acids. Germline assignment: CDR1 LGHNA and CDR2 YNFKEQ. Unmatched junction bases numbered 4, after V lost 1 base and J lost 0 bases. The CDR3 reads CASSQGDRGIYQETQYF. The DNA of the CDR3 is TGTGCCAGCAGCCAAGGGGACAGGGGGATATACCAAGAGACCCAGTACTTC.

This clone was detected only once. V is TRBV19 and J is TRBJ1-2, with 8 nucleotides matching TRBD1. The CDR3 covers 14 residues. From germline, CDR1 is LNHDA and CDR2 SQIVND (reference sequence). Trimming removed 3 bases from V and 8 bases from J; junction bases left unmatched: 8. The CDR3 nucleotides are TGTGCCAGTAGTATGGGACAGGATCTTATCGGCTACACCTTC. This sequence encodes CASSMGQDLIGYTF.

The chain couples TRBV28 to TRBJ1-4; D is undetermined. This CDR3 region has 15 residues. From germline, CDR1 is MDHEN and CDR2 SYDVKM. The V end was cut by 5 bases, the J end by 4 bases, with 14 bases between. CDR3: CASSGSRTDNEKLFF. As DNA, the CDR3 is TGTGCCAGCAGTGGGTCCCGGACGGATAATGAAAAACTGTTTTTT.

The V call is TRBV20-1, the J call TRBJ1-2; D unresolved. This CDR3 spans 11 amino acids. Germline V gene sequence: CDR1 DFQATT, CDR2 SNEGSKA (reference sequence). Trimming shortened V by 1 base and J by 6 bases, and 6 bases separated the two germline ends. CDR3: CSARGHNGYTF. CDR3 DNA: TGCAGTGCTAGAGGACATAATGGCTACACCTTC.

This chain uses TRBV10-3 with TRBJ2-5; possibly TRBD2 for D (6 bases). V was trimmed by 2 bases and J by 2 bases, leaving 12 bases between them. This CDR3 comprises 15 residues. In germline, CDR1 is ENHRY, CDR2 SYGVKD. DNA for the CDR3: TGTGCCATCAGTGAGGGGACTGTCAAACAAGAGACCCAGTACTTC. Translation: CAISEGTVKQETQYF.

This chain uses TRBV28 with TRBJ2-1, with 11 bases fitting TRBD2. The CDR3 covers 14 residues. CDR1 and CDR2 (germline): MDHEN, SYDVKM. Unmatched junction bases numbered 5, after V lost 6 bases and J lost 7 bases. CDR3 protein: CASRAGTSGNEQFF. CDR3 DNA: TGTGCCAGCAGGGCCGGGACTAGCGGTAATGAGCAGTTCTTC.

V usage is TRBV7-8 and J usage is TRBJ2-3, with D perhaps matching TRBD2 (5 bases). Germline CDR1 reads SGHVS; CDR2 reads FQNEAQ. The V end lost 4 bases, the J end lost 0 bases, and 8 bases lay between the germline ends. CDR3 length equals 14 residues. CDR3 loop: CASSSEGSTDTQYF. Written as DNA, the CDR3 is TGTGCCAGCAGCTCAGAGGGAAGCACAGATACGCAGTATTTT.

This chain joins TRBV18 and TRBJ1-3; 7 nucleotides match TRBD1. Germline CDR1 KGHSH, CDR2 LQKENI. V shed 8 bases, J shed 4 bases, and the junction held 5 bases outside the gene matches. This CDR3 is 13 amino acids long. The chain's CDR3 is CASATGPGNTIYF. The CDR3 DNA sequence: TGTGCCAGCGCGACAGGGCCCGGAAACACCATATATTTT.

The rearrangement uses TRBV7-8 and TRBJ1-1; D possibly corresponds to TRBD1 (6 bases). V lost 5 bases and J 0 bases, leaving 13 bases between the germline ends. Germline CDR1 SGHVS, CDR2 FQNEAQ. This CDR3 comprises 15 residues. In nucleotides, the CDR3 is TGTGCCAGCAGCCCAGGGGTCAGAATGAACACTGAAGCTTTCTTT. This codes for CASSPGVRMNTEAFF. Variable domain in full (rest from reference TRBV7-8 and TRBJ1-1): GAGVSQSPRYKVAKRGQDVALRCDPISGHVSLFWYQQALGQGPEFLTYFQNEAQLDKSGLPSDRFFAERPEGSVSTLKIQRTQQEDSAVYLCASSPGVRMNTEAFFGQGTRLTVV.

J is TRBJ2-2 and V is TRBV11-3; 9 nucleotides match TRBD1. Trimming cost V 1 base and J 6 bases; bases outside gene matches: 6. This CDR3 has 16 amino acids. Germline loops: CDR1 SGHNT, CDR2 YENEEA. This chain's CDR3 is CASSLGTGERPGELFF. The CDR3 DNA reads TGTGCCAGCAGCTTAGGGACAGGGGAGAGACCCGGGGAGCTGTTTTTT.

The chain joins TRBV4-3 to TRBJ2-1, with TRBD1 identical over 9 bases. V lost 5 bases, J lost 4 bases, and 6 bases stayed unmatched. In germline, CDR1 is LGHNA, CDR2 YSLEER. This CDR3 comprises 15 residues. CDR3 DNA: TGCGCCAGCAGCGACTCCGGGACAGGGTACAATGAGCAGTTCTTC. Protein sequence: CASSDSGTGYNEQFF.

This clone was detected only once. The rearrangement links TRBV18 to TRBJ2-1; TRBD2 aligns across 8 bases. Losses at the gene ends were 4 bases for V and 7 bases for J; bases not matched to a gene: 18. The V gene's germline CDR1 is KGHSH and CDR2 LQKENI. This CDR3 comprises 18 residues. The chain's CDR3 is CASSLRLIAGMSSNEQFF. CDR3 nucleotide sequence: TGTGCCAGCTCACTGCGGTTGATAGCGGGGATGTCATCGAATGAGCAGTTCTTC.

As to this clone: Compared with germline, one end of the junction differs, possibly owing to a read error. This rearrangement joins TRBV7-7 to TRBJ1-4; no clear D. The length of the CDR3 is 13 residues. CDR1 is SSHAT and CDR2 is FNYEAQ in the germline V gene (reference sequence). Written as DNA, the CDR3 is TGTGCTAGCAGCTTAGGTCCTAATGAAAAACTGTTTTTT. It specifies CASSLGPNEKLFF.

V and J are TRBV18 and TRBJ2-6; D gene uncertain. This CDR3 comprises 16 residues. Per germline, CDR1 KGHSH and CDR2 LQKENI. The V and J ends lost 0 bases and 0 bases respectively, with 6 bases between them. The CDR3 is CASSPPYSSGANVLTF. The CDR3 region has the DNA TGTGCCAGCTCACCACCTTACAGCTCTGGGGCCAACGTCCTGACTTTC. Together with reference TRBV18 and TRBJ2-6, the CDR3 gives the full variable domain: NAGVMQNPRHLVRRRGQEARLRCSPMKGHSHVYWYRQLPEEGLKFMVYLQKENIIDESGMPKERFSAEFPKEGPSILRIQQVVRGDSAAYFCASSPPYSSGANVLTFGAGSRLTVL.

The chain combines TRBV4-3 with TRBJ2-1, with TRBD2 identical over 12 bases. V lost 2 bases and J lost 2; bases outside the gene matches: 4. Germline V CDR1 and CDR2: LGHNA, YSLEER. The CDR3 runs to 17 residues. The chain's CDR3 is CASSQHRLAGAYNEQFF. The CDR3 DNA follows: TGCGCCAGCAGCCAACACCGACTAGCGGGGGCCTACAATGAGCAGTTCTTC.

This chain links TRBV4-3 with TRBJ2-1, with D hard to call. The germline CDR1 and CDR2 sequences are LGHNA and YSLEER. The CDR3 has 14 residues. V dropped 1 base and J dropped 4 bases, with 8 bases sitting between them. The CDR3 loop reads CASSQALDYNEQFF. The CDR3 nucleotides read TGCGCCAGCAGCCAAGCCCTTGATTACAATGAGCAGTTCTTC.

The CDR3 is CASSPGTGSTEAFF. DNA for the CDR3: TGTGCCAGCTCACCCGGGACAGGGAGCACTGAAGCTTTCTTT. The rearrangement links TRBV18 to TRBJ1-1; TRBD1 matches at 9 bases. The CDR3 has 14 amino acids. Germline CDR1 is KGHSH and CDR2 is LQKENI. Trimming at V came to 3 bases and at J to 4 bases, leaving 3 bases not matched to a gene.

V and J are TRBV6-5 and TRBJ1-3; D gene unclear. V was clipped by 8 bases and J by 0 bases, with 8 bases between them. The CDR3 sequence is 13 residues long. The germline V gene has CDR1 MNHEY and CDR2 SVGAGI. The CDR3 sequence is CASARGSGNTIYF. CDR3 nucleotides: TGTGCCAGCGCCCGGGGCTCTGGAAACACCATATATTTT.

Details on this clone: The junction shows a germline mismatch at one end, possibly a read error. This chain uses TRBV7-2 with TRBJ2-1, with TRBD2 matching 10 bases. Per the germline V gene, CDR1 is SGHTA and CDR2 is FQGNSA. This CDR3 comprises 15 residues. CDR3 coding DNA: TGTGCCAGCAGCCTAGCGGGGGACATCTACAATGAGCAGTTCTTC. Translation: CASSLAGDIYNEQFF.

V is TRBV24-1 and J is TRBJ2-3, with 13 bases identical to TRBD2. Per the germline V gene, CDR1 is KGHDR and CDR2 is SFDVKD. The CDR3 spans 17 residues. After removal of 3 bases from V and 2 bases from J, the junction contained 4 bases not matched to a gene. In DNA form, the CDR3 reads TGTGCCACCAGTGATCCGGGACTAGCGGGGCTCACAGATACGCAGTATTTT. Protein sequence: CATSDPGLAGLTDTQYF.

The chain couples TRBV15 to TRBJ1-3; no reliable D call. The CDR3 has 13 residues. V dropped 4 bases and J dropped 2 bases, with 6 bases sitting between them. The germline V gene has CDR1 LNHNV and CDR2 YYDKDF (reference sequence). The CDR3 nucleotides are TGTGCCACCAGCAACGGCCCTGGAAACACCATATATTTT. This sequence encodes CATSNGPGNTIYF.

The chain joins TRBV6-6 to TRBJ1-1; no firm D call. The V end was cut by 2 bases, the J end by 6 bases, with 10 bases between. Germline values: CDR1 MNHNY, CDR2 SVGAGI (reference sequence). The CDR3 contains 13 residues. This chain's CDR3 is CASSYPPGPEAFF. The CDR3 region has the DNA TGTGCCAGCAGTTACCCCCCCGGCCCTGAAGCTTTCTTT.

The chain carries TRBV19 and TRBJ1-1; perhaps TRBD1 as D (6 bases). The CDR3 covers 14 residues. Germline loops: CDR1 LNHDA, CDR2 SQIVND (reference sequence). Trimming took off 3 bases at V and 2 bases at J, with 10 bases between the two ends. The CDR3 DNA sequence: TGTGCCAGTAGTATCGGGGGCGCAAACACTGAAGCTTTCTTT. This encodes CASSIGGANTEAFF.

The rearrangement uses TRBV3-1 (or the pseudogene TRBV3-2) and TRBJ2-7, with D perhaps assigned TRBD1 or TRBD2 (5 bases each). The length of the CDR3 is 11 residues. CDR1 is LGHDT and CDR2 is YNNKEL in the germline V gene (reference sequence). V lost 4 bases and J lost 6, with 7 bases in between. CDR3 sequence reads: CASSRDGEQYF. The CDR3, as DNA: TGTGCCAGCAGCCGGGACGGCGAGCAGTACTTC.

The rearrangement uses TRBV2 and TRBJ1-2, with no clear D. CDR3 length equals 15 residues. Germline V gene sequence: CDR1 SNHLY, CDR2 FYNNEI. V gave up 1 base and J gave up 0 bases, with 9 bases separating them. DNA for the CDR3: TGTGCCAGCAGTGAAGAGATGGACCCTAACTATGGCTACACCTTC. Protein product: CASSEEMDPNYGYTF.

The chain joins TRBV5-1 to TRBJ1-3; no reliable D call. The germline V gene encodes CDR1 SGHRS and CDR2 YFSETQ. There are 15 residues in the CDR3. Deletions cut 0 bases from V and 1 base from J, with 8 bases between. The CDR3 DNA reads TGCGCCAGCAGCTTGGAGGGAGAATCTGGAAACACCATATATTTT. Translation: CASSLEGESGNTIYF.

The genes are TRBV27 and TRBJ2-3; D tentatively reads TRBD1 or TRBD2 (5 bases each). The CDR3 spans 17 residues. V was pared by 5 bases and J by 0 bases, with 18 bases between. Looked up from germline, CDR1 is MNHEY and CDR2 is SMNVEV (reference sequence). In DNA form, the CDR3 reads TGTGCCAGCAGTCCGGGACCAGGGTGGTCTAGCACAGATACGCAGTATTTT. Its translation is CASSPGPGWSSTDTQYF.

CDR3 residues: CASSQVLGAFEQYF. CDR3 DNA sequence: TGCGCCAGCAGCCAAGTTCTGGGGGCGTTCGAGCAGTACTTC. The chain couples TRBV4-3 to TRBJ2-7; D possibly corresponds to TRBD1 (6 bases). Germline V lookup: CDR1 LGHNA, CDR2 YSLEER. The CDR3 spans 14 residues. With 1 base removed from V and 6 bases from J, the gap between germline ends came to 13 bases.

V is TRBV6-5 and J is TRBJ2-3, with D tentatively TRBD2 (7 bases). The CDR3 is 16 residues long. Trimming left V 0 bases short and J 4 bases short, with 14 bases between. Per germline, CDR1 MNHEY and CDR2 SVGAGI. The CDR3 sequence is CASSYSTGGPADTQYF. The CDR3 region has the DNA TGTGCCAGCAGTTACTCGACGGGGGGCCCGGCAGATACGCAGTATTTT.